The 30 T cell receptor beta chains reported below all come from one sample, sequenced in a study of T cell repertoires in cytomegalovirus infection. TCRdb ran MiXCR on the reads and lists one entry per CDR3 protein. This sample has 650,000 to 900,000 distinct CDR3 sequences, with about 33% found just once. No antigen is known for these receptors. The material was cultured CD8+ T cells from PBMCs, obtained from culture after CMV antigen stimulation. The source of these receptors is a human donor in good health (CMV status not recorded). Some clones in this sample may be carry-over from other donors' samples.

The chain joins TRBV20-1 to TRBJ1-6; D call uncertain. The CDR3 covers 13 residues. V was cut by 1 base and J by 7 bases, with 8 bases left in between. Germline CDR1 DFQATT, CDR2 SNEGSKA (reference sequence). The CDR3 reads CSARVGRNSPLHF. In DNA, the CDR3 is TGCAGTGCTAGAGTGGGAAGGAATTCACCCCTCCACTTT.

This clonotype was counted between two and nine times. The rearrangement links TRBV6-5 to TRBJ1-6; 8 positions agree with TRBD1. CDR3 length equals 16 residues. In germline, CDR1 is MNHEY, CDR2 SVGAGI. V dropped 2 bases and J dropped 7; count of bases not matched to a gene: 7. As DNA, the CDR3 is TGTGCCAGCAGTTACACCCGGGACAGGTTGAATTCACCCCTCCACTTT. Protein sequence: CASSYTRDRLNSPLHF.

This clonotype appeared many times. The CDR3 is CASSLGVGDEQYF. The CDR3 region has the DNA TGTGCCAGCAGCCTGGGGGTTGGGGACGAGCAGTACTTC. V gene TRBV7-2 combines with J gene TRBJ2-7; D could derive from TRBD1 or TRBD2 (5 bases each). Trimming shortened V by 5 bases and J by 5 bases, and 13 bases separated the two germline ends. From germline, CDR1 is SGHTA and CDR2 FQGNSA. The CDR3 has 13 amino acids.

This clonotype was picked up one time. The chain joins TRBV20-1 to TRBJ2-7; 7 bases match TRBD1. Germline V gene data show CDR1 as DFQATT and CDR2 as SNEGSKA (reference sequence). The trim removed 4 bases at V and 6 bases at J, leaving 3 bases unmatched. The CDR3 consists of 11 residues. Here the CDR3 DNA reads TGCAGTGCTATCGGGACAGTCGAGCAGTACTTC. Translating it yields CSAIGTVEQYF.

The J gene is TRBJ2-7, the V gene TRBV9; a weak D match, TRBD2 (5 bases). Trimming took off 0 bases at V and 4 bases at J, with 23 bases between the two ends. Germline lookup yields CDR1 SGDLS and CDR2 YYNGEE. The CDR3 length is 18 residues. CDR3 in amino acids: CASSVGIYYRDRFYEQYV. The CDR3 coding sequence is TGTGCCAGCAGCGTAGGGATATATTACCGGGATCGTTTTTACGAGCAGTACGTC.

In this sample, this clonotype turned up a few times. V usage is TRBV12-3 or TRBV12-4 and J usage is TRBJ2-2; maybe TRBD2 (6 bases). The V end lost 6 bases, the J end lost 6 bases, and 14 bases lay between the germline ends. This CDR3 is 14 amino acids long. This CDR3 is CASSHRLVAGELFF. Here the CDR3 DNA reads TGTGCCAGCAGCCACCGACTAGTTGCCGGGGAGCTGTTTTTT.

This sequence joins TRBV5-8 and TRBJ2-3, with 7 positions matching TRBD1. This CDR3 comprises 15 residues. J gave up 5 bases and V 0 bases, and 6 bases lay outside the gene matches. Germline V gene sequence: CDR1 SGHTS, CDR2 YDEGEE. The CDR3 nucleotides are TGTGCCAGCAGCTTGGGAACAGGGGATCGAGATACGCAGTATTTT. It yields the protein CASSLGTGDRDTQYF.

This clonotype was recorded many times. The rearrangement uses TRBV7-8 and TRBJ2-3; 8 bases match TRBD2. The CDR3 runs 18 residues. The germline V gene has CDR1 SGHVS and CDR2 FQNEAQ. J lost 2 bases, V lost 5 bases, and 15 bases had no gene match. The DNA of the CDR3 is TGTGCCAGCAGCGCACCGGGGGGTGCGGGGGGTTCCACAGATACGCAGTATTTT. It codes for CASSAPGGAGGSTDTQYF.

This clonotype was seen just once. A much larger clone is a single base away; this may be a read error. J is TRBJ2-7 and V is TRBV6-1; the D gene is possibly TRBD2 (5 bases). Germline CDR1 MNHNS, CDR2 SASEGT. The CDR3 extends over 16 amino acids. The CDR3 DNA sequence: TGTGCCAGCAGTGAAGCGCTCGGGGTTCTTATCTACAAGCAGTACTTC. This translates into CASSEALGVLIYKQYF.

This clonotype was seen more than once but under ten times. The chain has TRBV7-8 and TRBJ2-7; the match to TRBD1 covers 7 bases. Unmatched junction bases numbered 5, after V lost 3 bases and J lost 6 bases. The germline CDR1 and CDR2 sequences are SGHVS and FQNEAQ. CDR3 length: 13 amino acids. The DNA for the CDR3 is TGTGCCAGCAGCTTCTCACAGGGGAGCGAGCAGTACTTC. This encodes CASSFSQGSEQYF.

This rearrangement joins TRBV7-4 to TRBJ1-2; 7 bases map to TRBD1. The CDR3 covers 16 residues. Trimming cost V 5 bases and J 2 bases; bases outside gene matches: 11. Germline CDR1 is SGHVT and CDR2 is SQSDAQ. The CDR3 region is CASSQGTEELNYGYTF. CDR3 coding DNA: TGTGCCAGCAGCCAGGGGACAGAAGAATTAAACTATGGCTACACCTTC.

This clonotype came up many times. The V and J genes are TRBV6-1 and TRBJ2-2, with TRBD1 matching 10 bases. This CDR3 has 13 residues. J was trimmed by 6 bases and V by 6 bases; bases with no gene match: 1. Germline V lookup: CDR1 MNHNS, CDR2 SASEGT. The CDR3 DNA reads TGTGCCAGCAGCGACAGGGGGCCCGGGGAGCTGTTTTTT. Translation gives CASSDRGPGELFF.

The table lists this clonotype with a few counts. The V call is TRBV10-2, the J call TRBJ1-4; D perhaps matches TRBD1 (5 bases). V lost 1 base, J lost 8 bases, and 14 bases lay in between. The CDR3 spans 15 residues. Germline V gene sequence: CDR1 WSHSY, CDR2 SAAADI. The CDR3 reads CASSEFRRAGEKLFF. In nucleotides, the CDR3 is TGCGCCAGCAGTGAGTTTCGCAGGGCCGGGGAAAAACTGTTTTTT.

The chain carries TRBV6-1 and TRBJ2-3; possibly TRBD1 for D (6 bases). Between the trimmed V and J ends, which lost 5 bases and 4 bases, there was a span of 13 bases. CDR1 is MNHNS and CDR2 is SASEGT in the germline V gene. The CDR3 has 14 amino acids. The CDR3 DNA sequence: TGTGCCAGCAGTTCCCTGGGGGCTGCAGATACGCAGTATTTT. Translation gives CASSSLGAADTQYF.

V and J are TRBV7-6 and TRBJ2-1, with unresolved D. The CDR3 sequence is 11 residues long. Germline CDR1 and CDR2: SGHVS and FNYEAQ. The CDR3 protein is CASYLANEQFF. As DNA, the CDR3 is TGTGCTAGCTACCTCGCCAATGAGCAGTTCTTC. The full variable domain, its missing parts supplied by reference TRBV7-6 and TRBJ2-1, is GAGVSQSPRYKVTKRGQDVALRCDPISGHVSLYWYRQALGQGPEFLTYFNYEAQQDKSGLPNDRFSAERPEGSISTLTIQRTEQRDSAMYRCASYLANEQFFGPGTRLTVL.

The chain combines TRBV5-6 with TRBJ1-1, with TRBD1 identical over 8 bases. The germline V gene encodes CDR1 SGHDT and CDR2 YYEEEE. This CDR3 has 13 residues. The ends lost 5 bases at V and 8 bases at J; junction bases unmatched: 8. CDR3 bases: TGTGCCAGCAGATCCAGGGGGCCTCCCGAAGCTTTCTTT. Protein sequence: CASRSRGPPEAFF.

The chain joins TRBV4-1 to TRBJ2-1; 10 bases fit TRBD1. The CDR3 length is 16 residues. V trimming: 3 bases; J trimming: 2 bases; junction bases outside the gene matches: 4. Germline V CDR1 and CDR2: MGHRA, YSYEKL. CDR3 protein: CASSQGDRGAYNEQFF. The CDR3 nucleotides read TGCGCCAGCAGCCAGGGGGACAGGGGAGCCTACAATGAGCAGTTCTTC.

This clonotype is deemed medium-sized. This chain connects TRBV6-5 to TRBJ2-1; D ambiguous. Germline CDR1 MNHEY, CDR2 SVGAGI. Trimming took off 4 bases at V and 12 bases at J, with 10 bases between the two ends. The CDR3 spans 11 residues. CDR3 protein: CASSWGSGQFF. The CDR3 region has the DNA TGTGCCAGCAGTTGGGGATCAGGGCAGTTCTTC.

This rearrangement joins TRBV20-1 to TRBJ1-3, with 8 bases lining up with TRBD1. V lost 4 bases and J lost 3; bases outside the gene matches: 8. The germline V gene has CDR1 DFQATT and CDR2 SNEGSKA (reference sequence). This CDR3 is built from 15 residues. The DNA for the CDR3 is TGCAGTGCTATCCCCAGGGGGCGTTTTGGAAACACCATATATTTT. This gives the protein CSAIPRGRFGNTIYF.

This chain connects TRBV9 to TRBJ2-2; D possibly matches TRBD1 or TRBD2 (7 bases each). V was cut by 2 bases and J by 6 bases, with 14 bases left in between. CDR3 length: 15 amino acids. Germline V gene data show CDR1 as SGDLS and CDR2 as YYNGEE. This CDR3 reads CASSVDQGGAGELFF. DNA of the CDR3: TGTGCCAGCAGCGTGGACCAGGGGGGGGCCGGGGAGCTGTTTTTT.

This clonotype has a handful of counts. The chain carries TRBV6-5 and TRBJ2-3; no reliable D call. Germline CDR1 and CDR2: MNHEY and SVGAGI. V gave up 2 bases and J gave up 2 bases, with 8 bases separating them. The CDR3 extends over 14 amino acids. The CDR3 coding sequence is TGTGCCAGCAGTTACCTGGGCAACACAGATACGCAGTATTTT. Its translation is CASSYLGNTDTQYF.

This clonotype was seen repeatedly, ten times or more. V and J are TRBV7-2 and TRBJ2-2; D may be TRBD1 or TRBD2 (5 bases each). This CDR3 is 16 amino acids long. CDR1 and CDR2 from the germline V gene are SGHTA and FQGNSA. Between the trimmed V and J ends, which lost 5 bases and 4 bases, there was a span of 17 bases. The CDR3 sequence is CASSPHPGTSTGELFF. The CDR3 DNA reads TGTGCCAGCAGCCCCCACCCCGGGACCTCCACCGGGGAGCTGTTTTTT. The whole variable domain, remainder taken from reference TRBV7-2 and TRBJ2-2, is GAGVSQSPSNKVTEKGKDVELRCDPISGHTALYWYRQSLGQGLEFLIYFQGNSAPDKSGLPSDRFSAERTGGSVSTLTIQRTQQEDSAVYLCASSPHPGTSTGELFFGEGSRLTVL.

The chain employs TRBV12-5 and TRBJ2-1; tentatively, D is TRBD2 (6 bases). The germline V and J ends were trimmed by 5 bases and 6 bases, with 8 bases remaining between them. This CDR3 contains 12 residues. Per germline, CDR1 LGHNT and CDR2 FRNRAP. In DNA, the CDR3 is TGTGCTAGTGGTCTTAGCGGCAATGAGCAGTTCTTC. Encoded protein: CASGLSGNEQFF.

The CDR3 sequence is CATLRTNNEQFF. CDR3 sequence (DNA): TGTGCCACTTTGCGGACAAACAATGAGCAGTTCTTC. The rearrangement joins TRBV28 to TRBJ2-1; tentative D call: TRBD1 (5 bases). V lost 10 bases and J 5 bases, leaving 12 bases between the germline ends. The CDR3 extends over 12 amino acids. Germline CDR1 reads MDHEN; CDR2 reads SYDVKM.

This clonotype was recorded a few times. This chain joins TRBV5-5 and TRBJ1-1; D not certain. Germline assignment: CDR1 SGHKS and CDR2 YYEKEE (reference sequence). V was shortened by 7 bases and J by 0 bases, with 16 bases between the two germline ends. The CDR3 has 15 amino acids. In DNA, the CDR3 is TGTGCCAGCCGACCCTGGGCAGCCATGAACACTGAAGCTTTCTTT. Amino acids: CASRPWAAMNTEAFF.

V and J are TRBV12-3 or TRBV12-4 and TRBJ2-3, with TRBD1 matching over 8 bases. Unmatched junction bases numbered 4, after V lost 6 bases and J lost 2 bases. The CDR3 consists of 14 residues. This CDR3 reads CASSPRGHTDTQYF. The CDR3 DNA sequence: TGTGCCAGCAGCCCCAGGGGGCACACAGATACGCAGTATTTT.

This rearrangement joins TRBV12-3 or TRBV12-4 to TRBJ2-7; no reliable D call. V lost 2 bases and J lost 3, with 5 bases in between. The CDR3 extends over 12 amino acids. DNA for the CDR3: TGTGCCAGCAGTTTAACATTCTACGAGCAGTACTTC. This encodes CASSLTFYEQYF.

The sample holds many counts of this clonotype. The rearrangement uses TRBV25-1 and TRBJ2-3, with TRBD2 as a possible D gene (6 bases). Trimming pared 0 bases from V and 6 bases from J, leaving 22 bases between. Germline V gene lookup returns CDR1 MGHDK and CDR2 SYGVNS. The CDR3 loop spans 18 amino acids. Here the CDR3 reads CASSEYKGEAPGSDTQYF. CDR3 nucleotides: TGTGCCAGCAGTGAATATAAAGGGGAGGCGCCGGGGTCGGATACGCAGTATTTT.

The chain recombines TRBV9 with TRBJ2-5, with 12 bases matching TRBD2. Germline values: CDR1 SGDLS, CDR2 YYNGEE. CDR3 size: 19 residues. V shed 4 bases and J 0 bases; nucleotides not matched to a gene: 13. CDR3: CASSPRGLAGGAYQETQYF. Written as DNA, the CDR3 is TGTGCCAGCAGCCCCCGGGGTCTAGCGGGGGGGGCCTACCAAGAGACCCAGTACTTC. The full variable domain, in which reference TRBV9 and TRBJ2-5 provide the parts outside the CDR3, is DSGVTQTPKHLITATGQRVTLRCSPRSGDLSVYWYQQSLDQGLQFLIQYYNGEERAKGNILERFSAQQFPDLHSELNLSSLELGDSALYFCASSPRGLAGGAYQETQYFGPGTRLLVL.

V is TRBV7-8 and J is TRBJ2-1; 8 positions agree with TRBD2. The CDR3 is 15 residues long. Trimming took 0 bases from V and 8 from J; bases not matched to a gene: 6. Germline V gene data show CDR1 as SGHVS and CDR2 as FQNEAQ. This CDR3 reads CASSLARSRGDEQFF. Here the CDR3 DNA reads TGTGCCAGCAGCTTAGCTCGATCGCGGGGGGATGAGCAGTTCTTC.